There are a few counts of the clone carrying this T cell receptor beta chain. The antigen is undetermined. V lost 5 bases, J lost 7 bases, and 21 bases lay in between. Germline assignment: CDR1 MDHEN and CDR2 SYDVKM. This CDR3 spans 16 amino acids. The sample belongs to a study of naive and memory T cell subsets. Study-wide points: Especially in CD8 cells, naive repertoires contained a few larger clonotypes, possibly CD45RA-re-expressing memory cells.

Both TRBC1 and TRBC2 were covered by a beta constant-region primer of two equimolar oligonucleotides. The ligated cDNA underwent four PCR rounds using SP2 and nested alpha and beta constant-region primers. TCRdb called the UMI-ligation and nested PCR reads again in MiXCR, with one record for every CDR3 protein. Here the sample spans 90,000 to 120,000 distinct CDR3 sequences, roughly 15% being singletons. The TCR comes from a human donor in good health. Sequenced input: naive CD8+ T cells from blood. V usage is TRBV28 and J usage is TRBJ1-5; D uncertain. CDR3 in DNA: TGTGCCAGCAGTATCCCGATAACGGGCGGCGGGCAGCCCCAGCATTTT. Encoded protein: CASSIPITGGGQPQHF.